The rows below give T cell receptor beta chains drawn from one sample of a study of cytomegalovirus exposure and HLA in healthy donors. TCRdb keeps only in-frame clones here, not all; method: immunoSEQ multiplex PCR. The sample has some 100,000 clones, about 83% seen once. Sequenced: PBMCs. The source is a man aged 18 to 29 in good health and CMV-seronegative. Both conserved end residues are part of each CDR3. D genes are given only for firm matches. Clone size is given for some rows only: seen once, a few or many times, or a class if the clone is expanded.

j_call: TRBJ1-2; d_call: NA; clone_size: NA; v_call: TRBV5-4; cdr3_aa: CASSLVGESMYGYTF; cdr3_nt: TGTGCCAGCAGCTTGGTAGGAGAATCCATGTATGGCTACACCTTC
j_call: TRBJ2-7; d_call: NA; clone_size: NA; v_call: TRBV12-5; cdr3_aa: CASGVGDGGDYEQYF; cdr3_nt: TGTGCTAGTGGTGTCGGAGATGGGGGCGACTACGAGCAGTACTTC
j_call: TRBJ2-7; d_call: NA; clone_size: NA; v_call: TRBV6-6; cdr3_aa: CASSLAQGGTYEQYF; cdr3_nt: TGTGCCAGCAGCCTAGCGCAGGGGGGAACCTACGAGCAGTACTTC
j_call: TRBJ2-7; d_call: TRBD2; clone_size: NA; v_call: TRBV15; cdr3_aa: CATSRGASGNYEQYF; cdr3_nt: TGTGCCACCAGCAGAGGGGCTAGCGGGAATTACGAGCAGTACTTC
j_call: TRBJ2-2; d_call: TRBD1; clone_size: NA; v_call: TRBV30; cdr3_aa: CAFQRGRNTGELFF; cdr3_nt: TGTGCCTTCCAGAGGGGGCGGAACACCGGGGAGCTGTTTTTT
j_call: TRBJ1-2; d_call: TRBD1; clone_size: once; v_call: TRBV18; cdr3_aa: CASSPEGAAFYGYTF; cdr3_nt: TGTGCCAGCTCACCAGAGGGGGCGGCTTTCTATGGCTACACCTTC
j_call: TRBJ1-2; d_call: TRBD1; clone_size: NA; v_call: TRBV6-1; cdr3_aa: CASSDWAGGTNYGYTF; cdr3_nt: TGTGCCAGCAGTGACTGGGCAGGGGGCACTAACTATGGCTACACCTTC
j_call: TRBJ2-7; d_call: NA; clone_size: NA; v_call: TRBV5-6; cdr3_aa: CASSLGAGVYEQYF; cdr3_nt: TGTGCCAGCAGCTTGGGGGCCGGCGTCTACGAGCAGTACTTC
j_call: TRBJ2-4; d_call: NA; clone_size: NA; v_call: TRBV25-1; cdr3_aa: CASSAKNIQYF; cdr3_nt: TGTGCCAGCAGTGCTAAAAACATTCAGTACTTC
j_call: TRBJ2-1; d_call: TRBD2; clone_size: NA; v_call: TRBV9; cdr3_aa: CASSVDGGSSYNEQFF; cdr3_nt: TGTGCCAGCAGCGTAGATGGCGGGAGCTCCTACAATGAGCAGTTCTTC
j_call: TRBJ2-3; d_call: TRBD2; clone_size: NA; v_call: TRBV5-4; cdr3_aa: CASSLELAGSPDTQYF; cdr3_nt: TGTGCCAGCAGCTTGGAATTAGCGGGAAGCCCAGATACGCAGTATTTT
j_call: TRBJ2-5; d_call: TRBD1; clone_size: NA; v_call: TRBV2; cdr3_aa: CASSQTGGRETQYF; cdr3_nt: TGTGCCAGCAGCCAGACAGGGGGCAGGGAGACCCAGTACTTC
j_call: TRBJ2-7; d_call: TRBD1; clone_size: NA; v_call: TRBV6-1; cdr3_aa: CASRETGQGGSGVSYEQYF; cdr3_nt: TGTGCCAGCAGGGAAACCGGACAGGGGGGTAGCGGGGTCTCCTACGAGCAGTACTTC
j_call: TRBJ2-3; d_call: NA; clone_size: NA; v_call: TRBV30; cdr3_aa: CAWNGGARTDTQYF; cdr3_nt: TGTGCCTGGAATGGCGGGGCCCGCACAGATACGCAGTATTTT
j_call: TRBJ2-1; d_call: TRBD2; clone_size: NA; v_call: TRBV27; cdr3_aa: CASSFGGGTNEQFF; cdr3_nt: TGTGCCAGCAGTTTCGGGGGGGGCACGAATGAGCAGTTCTTC
j_call: TRBJ1-1; d_call: NA; clone_size: NA; v_call: TRBV25-1; cdr3_aa: CASSRRANTEAFF; cdr3_nt: TGTGCCAGCAGTAGAAGAGCGAACACTGAAGCTTTCTTT
j_call: TRBJ1-1; d_call: NA; clone_size: NA; v_call: TRBV9; cdr3_aa: CASSVGQAAAFF; cdr3_nt: TGTGCCAGCAGCGTAGGACAGGCGGCGGCTTTCTTT
j_call: TRBJ2-7; d_call: TRBD1; clone_size: NA; v_call: TRBV9; cdr3_aa: CASSVGDRAHEQYF; cdr3_nt: TGTGCCAGCAGCGTAGGGGACAGGGCCCACGAGCAGTACTTC
j_call: TRBJ2-7; d_call: TRBD1; clone_size: NA; v_call: TRBV6-5; cdr3_aa: CASSYSHRGYEQYF; cdr3_nt: TGTGCCAGCAGTTACTCTCACAGGGGGTACGAGCAGTACTTC
j_call: TRBJ1-2; d_call: TRBD1; clone_size: NA; v_call: TRBV10-3; cdr3_aa: CAISDRDRTNYGYTF; cdr3_nt: TGTGCCATCAGTGATAGGGACAGGACTAACTATGGCTACACCTTC
j_call: TRBJ2-7; d_call: NA; clone_size: few; v_call: TRBV5-4; cdr3_aa: CASSSFGQGVYEQYF; cdr3_nt: TGTGCCAGCAGCTCTTTCGGGCAGGGCGTCTACGAGCAGTACTTC
j_call: TRBJ1-2; d_call: NA; clone_size: NA; v_call: TRBV7-2; cdr3_aa: CASSPAFGVGYTF; cdr3_nt: TGTGCCAGCAGCCCAGCATTCGGAGTCGGCTACACCTTC
j_call: TRBJ2-7; d_call: NA; clone_size: NA; v_call: TRBV4-1; cdr3_aa: CASSQVPVLAHEQYF; cdr3_nt: TGCGCCAGCAGCCAAGTTCCAGTTCTGGCCCACGAGCAGTACTTC
j_call: TRBJ2-7; d_call: TRBD1; clone_size: NA; v_call: TRBV5-1; cdr3_aa: CASSLDRGLYEQYF; cdr3_nt: TGCGCCAGCAGCTTGGACAGGGGGCTCTACGAGCAGTACTTC
j_call: TRBJ1-1; d_call: NA; clone_size: NA; v_call: TRBV29-1; cdr3_aa: CSGGSTNTEAFF; cdr3_nt: TGCAGCGGAGGATCCACGAACACTGAAGCTTTCTTT
j_call: TRBJ2-2; d_call: NA; clone_size: NA; v_call: TRBV11-1; cdr3_aa: CASSSRGGELFF; cdr3_nt: TGTGCCAGCAGCTCCAGGGGCGGGGAGCTGTTTTTT
j_call: TRBJ2-2; d_call: NA; clone_size: NA; v_call: TRBV6-5; cdr3_aa: CASSSYGGELFF; cdr3_nt: TGTGCCAGCAGCTCATACGGCGGGGAGCTGTTTTTT
j_call: TRBJ1-2; d_call: NA; clone_size: NA; v_call: TRBV7-9; cdr3_aa: CASSLDPGGGYTF; cdr3_nt: TGTGCCAGCAGCTTAGATCCCGGGGGTGGCTACACCTTC
j_call: TRBJ2-1; d_call: TRBD2; clone_size: NA; v_call: TRBV18; cdr3_aa: CASSPLVAGGNEQFF; cdr3_nt: TGTGCCAGCTCACCACTGGTAGCGGGGGGCAATGAGCAGTTCTTC
j_call: TRBJ2-7; d_call: NA; clone_size: NA; v_call: TRBV2; cdr3_aa: CASYSGERPTYEQYF; cdr3_nt: TGTGCCAGTTACTCCGGGGAGCGGCCAACCTACGAGCAGTACTTC
j_call: TRBJ2-2; d_call: NA; clone_size: once; v_call: TRBV27; cdr3_aa: CASSLSQISGELFF; cdr3_nt: TGTGCCAGCAGTTTATCTCAGATATCAGGGGAGCTGTTTTTT
j_call: TRBJ2-7; d_call: TRBD1; clone_size: NA; v_call: TRBV2; cdr3_aa: CAIIEMDRSSYEQYF; cdr3_nt: TGTGCCATCATAGAGATGGACAGGAGTTCCTACGAGCAGTACTTC
j_call: TRBJ2-3; d_call: TRBD2; clone_size: NA; v_call: TRBV29-1; cdr3_aa: CSVEGGLAGGNTDTQYF; cdr3_nt: TGCAGCGTTGAAGGCGGCTTAGCGGGGGGGAACACAGATACGCAGTATTTT
j_call: TRBJ2-6; d_call: NA; clone_size: NA; v_call: TRBV15; cdr3_aa: CATSNSSSGANVLTF; cdr3_nt: TGTGCCACCAGCAATTCTAGCTCTGGGGCCAACGTCCTGACTTTC
j_call: TRBJ1-2; d_call: NA; clone_size: few; v_call: TRBV7-9; cdr3_aa: CASSLPVGGGGYTF; cdr3_nt: TGTGCCAGCAGCCTGCCTGTCGGGGGTGGCGGCTACACCTTC
j_call: TRBJ2-1; d_call: NA; clone_size: NA; v_call: TRBV5-6; cdr3_aa: CASNLVQSSYNEQFF; cdr3_nt: TGTGCCAGCAACCTCGTACAGTCCTCCTACAATGAGCAGTTCTTC
j_call: TRBJ2-5; d_call: TRBD2; clone_size: NA; v_call: TRBV6-5; cdr3_aa: CASSYGGGGRETQYF; cdr3_nt: TGTGCCAGCAGTTACGGTGGCGGGGGACGGGAGACCCAGTACTTC
j_call: TRBJ2-7; d_call: TRBD1; clone_size: NA; v_call: TRBV7-2; cdr3_aa: CASSLGGPGQWDYEQYF; cdr3_nt: TGTGCCAGCAGCTTAGGGGGACCGGGACAGTGGGACTACGAGCAGTACTTC
j_call: TRBJ2-7; d_call: NA; clone_size: NA; v_call: TRBV2; cdr3_aa: CASKVGAGGEQYF; cdr3_nt: TGTGCCAGCAAGGTGGGGGCCGGCGGCGAGCAGTACTTC
j_call: TRBJ2-1; d_call: NA; clone_size: once; v_call: TRBV14; cdr3_aa: CASSQDLLSGEGNEQFF; cdr3_nt: TGTGCCAGCAGCCAAGATTTATTGTCGGGAGAAGGCAATGAGCAGTTCTTC
j_call: TRBJ1-1; d_call: TRBD1; clone_size: NA; v_call: TRBV15; cdr3_aa: CATSRPGTGGYTEAFF; cdr3_nt: TGTGCCACCAGCAGACCCGGGACAGGGGGCTACACTGAAGCTTTCTTT
j_call: TRBJ1-1; d_call: TRBD1; clone_size: NA; v_call: TRBV30; cdr3_aa: CAWRAGQGAGTEAFF; cdr3_nt: TGTGCCTGGAGAGCCGGGCAGGGGGCGGGCACTGAAGCTTTCTTT
j_call: TRBJ2-1; d_call: TRBD1; clone_size: NA; v_call: TRBV27; cdr3_aa: CASSLGTGSLSSYNEQFF; cdr3_nt: TGTGCCAGCAGTTTAGGGACAGGGTCTTTAAGCTCCTACAATGAGCAGTTCTTC
j_call: TRBJ2-2; d_call: TRBD2; clone_size: NA; v_call: TRBV5-6; cdr3_aa: CASSLVRLAGGGTGELFF; cdr3_nt: TGTGCCAGCAGCTTGGTTCGGCTAGCGGGAGGAGGAACCGGGGAGCTGTTTTTT
j_call: TRBJ2-1; d_call: NA; clone_size: NA; v_call: TRBV6-6; cdr3_aa: CASSYLGGPSGEQFF; cdr3_nt: TGTGCCAGCAGTTACTTGGGGGGGCCTAGCGGTGAGCAGTTCTTC